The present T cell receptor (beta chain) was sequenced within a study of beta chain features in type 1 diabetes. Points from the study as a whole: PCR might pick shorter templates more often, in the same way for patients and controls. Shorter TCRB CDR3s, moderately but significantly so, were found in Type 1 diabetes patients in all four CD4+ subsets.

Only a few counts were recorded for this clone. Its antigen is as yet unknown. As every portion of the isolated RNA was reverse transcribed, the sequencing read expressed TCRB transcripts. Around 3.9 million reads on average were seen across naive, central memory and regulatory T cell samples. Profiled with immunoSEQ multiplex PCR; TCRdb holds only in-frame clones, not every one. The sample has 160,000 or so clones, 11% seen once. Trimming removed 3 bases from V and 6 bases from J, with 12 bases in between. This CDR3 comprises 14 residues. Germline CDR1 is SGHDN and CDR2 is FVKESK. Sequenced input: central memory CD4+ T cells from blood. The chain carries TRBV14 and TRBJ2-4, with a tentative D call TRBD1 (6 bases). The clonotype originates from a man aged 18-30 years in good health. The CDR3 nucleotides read TGTGCCAGCAGCCAGGGACAACGCACAAACATTCAGTACTTC. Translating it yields CASSQGQRTNIQYF.